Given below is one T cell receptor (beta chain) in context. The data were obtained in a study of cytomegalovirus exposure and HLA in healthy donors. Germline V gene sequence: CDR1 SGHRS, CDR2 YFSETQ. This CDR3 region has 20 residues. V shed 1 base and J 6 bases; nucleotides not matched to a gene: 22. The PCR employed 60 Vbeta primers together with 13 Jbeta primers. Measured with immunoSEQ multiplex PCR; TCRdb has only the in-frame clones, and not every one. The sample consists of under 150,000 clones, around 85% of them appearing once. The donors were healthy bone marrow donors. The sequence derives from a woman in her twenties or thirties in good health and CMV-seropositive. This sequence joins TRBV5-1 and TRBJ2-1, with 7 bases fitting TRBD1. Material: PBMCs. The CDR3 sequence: CASSLYPPPGQVPLSNEQFF. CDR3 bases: TGCGCCAGCAGCTTGTATCCCCCCCCCGGACAGGTCCCCTTGAGCAATGAGCAGTTCTTC.